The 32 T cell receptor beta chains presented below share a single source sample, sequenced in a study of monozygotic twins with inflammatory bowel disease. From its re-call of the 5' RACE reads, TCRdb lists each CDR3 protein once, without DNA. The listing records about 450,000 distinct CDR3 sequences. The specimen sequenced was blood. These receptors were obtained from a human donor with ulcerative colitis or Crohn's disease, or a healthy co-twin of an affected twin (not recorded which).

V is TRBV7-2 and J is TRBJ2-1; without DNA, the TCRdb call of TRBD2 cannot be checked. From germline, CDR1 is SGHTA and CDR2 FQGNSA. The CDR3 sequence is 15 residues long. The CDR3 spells CASSRRADTYNEQFF.

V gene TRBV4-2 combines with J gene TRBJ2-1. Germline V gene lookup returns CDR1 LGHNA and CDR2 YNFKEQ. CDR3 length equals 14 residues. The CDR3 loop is CASSQMGDQGEQFF.

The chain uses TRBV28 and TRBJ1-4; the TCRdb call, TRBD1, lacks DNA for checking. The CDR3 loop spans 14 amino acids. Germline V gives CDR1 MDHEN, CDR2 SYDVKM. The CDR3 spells CASSPGGGNEKLFF.

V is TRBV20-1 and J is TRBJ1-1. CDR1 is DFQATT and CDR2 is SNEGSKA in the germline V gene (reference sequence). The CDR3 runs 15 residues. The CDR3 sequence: CSAPGGVRMNTEAFF.

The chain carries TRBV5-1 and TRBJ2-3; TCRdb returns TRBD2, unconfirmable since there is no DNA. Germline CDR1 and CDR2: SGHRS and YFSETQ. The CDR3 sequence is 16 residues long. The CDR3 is CASHLIGGAGTDTQYF.

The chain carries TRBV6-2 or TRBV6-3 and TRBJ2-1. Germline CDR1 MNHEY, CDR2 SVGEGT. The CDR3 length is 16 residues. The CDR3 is CASSYSGGGSYNEQFF.

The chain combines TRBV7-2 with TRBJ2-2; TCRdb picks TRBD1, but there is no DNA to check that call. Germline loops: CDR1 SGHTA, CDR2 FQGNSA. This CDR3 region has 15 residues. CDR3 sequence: CASSYRDSNTGELFF.

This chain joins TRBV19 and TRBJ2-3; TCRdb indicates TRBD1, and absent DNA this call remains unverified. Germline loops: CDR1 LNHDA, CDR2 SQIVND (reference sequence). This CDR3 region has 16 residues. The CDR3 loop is CASSARLERGPDTQYF.

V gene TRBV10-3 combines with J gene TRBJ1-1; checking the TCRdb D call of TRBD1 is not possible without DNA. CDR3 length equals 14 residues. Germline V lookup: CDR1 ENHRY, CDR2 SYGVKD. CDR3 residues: CAISEWDRDTEAFF.

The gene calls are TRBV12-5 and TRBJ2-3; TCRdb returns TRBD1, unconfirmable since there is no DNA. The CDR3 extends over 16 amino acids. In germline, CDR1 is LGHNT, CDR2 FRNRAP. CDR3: CASGLGGRGSTDTQYF.

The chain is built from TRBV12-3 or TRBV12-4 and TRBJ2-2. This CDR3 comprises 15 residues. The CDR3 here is CASSLFGWDPGELFF.

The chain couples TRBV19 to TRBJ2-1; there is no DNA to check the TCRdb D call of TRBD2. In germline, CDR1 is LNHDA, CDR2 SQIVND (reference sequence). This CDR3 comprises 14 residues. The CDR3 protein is CASQLAGLYNEQFF.

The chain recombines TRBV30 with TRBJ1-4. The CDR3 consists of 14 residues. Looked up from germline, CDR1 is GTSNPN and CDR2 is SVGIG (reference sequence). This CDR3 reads CAWSASRGGEKLFF.

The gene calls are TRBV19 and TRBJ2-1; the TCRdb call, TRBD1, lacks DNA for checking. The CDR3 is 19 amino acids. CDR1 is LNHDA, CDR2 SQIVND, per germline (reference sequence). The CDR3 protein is CASSIRAGGETLPYNEQFF.

The CDR3 sequence is CASSSSGNYEQYF. The genes are TRBV5-1 and TRBJ2-7; absent DNA, TCRdb's TRBD1 call cannot be checked. The CDR3 runs to 13 residues. CDR1 is SGHRS and CDR2 is YFSETQ in the germline V gene.

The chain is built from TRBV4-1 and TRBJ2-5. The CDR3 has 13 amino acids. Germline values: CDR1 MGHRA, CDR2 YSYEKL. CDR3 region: CASSQVLEETQYF.

This CDR3 reads CASSFVAGGTYEQYF. The V gene is TRBV7-6, the J gene TRBJ2-7; TCRdb calls TRBD1, which cannot be checked without DNA. Germline loops: CDR1 SGHVS, CDR2 FNYEAQ. The CDR3 length is 15 residues.

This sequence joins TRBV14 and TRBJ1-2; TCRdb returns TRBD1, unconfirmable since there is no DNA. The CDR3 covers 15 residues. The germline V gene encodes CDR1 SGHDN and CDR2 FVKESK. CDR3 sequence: CASSQMDREQGGYTF.

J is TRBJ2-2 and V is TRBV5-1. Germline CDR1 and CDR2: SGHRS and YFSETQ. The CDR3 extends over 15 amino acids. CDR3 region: CASSSAFANTGELFF.

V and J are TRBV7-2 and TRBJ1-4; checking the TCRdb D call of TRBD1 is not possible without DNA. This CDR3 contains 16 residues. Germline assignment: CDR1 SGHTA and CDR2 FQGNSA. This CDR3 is CASSLARQGGSEKLFF.

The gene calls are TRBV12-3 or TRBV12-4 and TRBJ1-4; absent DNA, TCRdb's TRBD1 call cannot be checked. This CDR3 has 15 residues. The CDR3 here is CASSLVGASDEKLFF.

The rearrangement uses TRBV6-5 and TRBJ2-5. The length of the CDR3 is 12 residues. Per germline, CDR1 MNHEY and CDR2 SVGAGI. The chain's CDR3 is CASSVDGETQYF.

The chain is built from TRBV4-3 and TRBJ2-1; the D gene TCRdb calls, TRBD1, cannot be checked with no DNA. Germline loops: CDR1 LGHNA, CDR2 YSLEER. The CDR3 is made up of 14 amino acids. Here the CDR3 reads CASSQDPRAHEQFF.

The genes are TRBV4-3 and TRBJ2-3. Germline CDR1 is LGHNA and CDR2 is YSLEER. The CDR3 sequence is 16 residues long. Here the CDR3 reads CASSLADYSSTDTQYF.

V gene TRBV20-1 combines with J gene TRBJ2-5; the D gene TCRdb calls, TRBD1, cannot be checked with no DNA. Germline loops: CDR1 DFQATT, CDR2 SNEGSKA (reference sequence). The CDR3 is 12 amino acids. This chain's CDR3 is CSVSDRQETQYF.

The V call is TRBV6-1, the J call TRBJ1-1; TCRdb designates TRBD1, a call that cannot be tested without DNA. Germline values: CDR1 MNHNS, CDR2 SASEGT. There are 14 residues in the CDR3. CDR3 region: CASSFDRLGTEAFF.

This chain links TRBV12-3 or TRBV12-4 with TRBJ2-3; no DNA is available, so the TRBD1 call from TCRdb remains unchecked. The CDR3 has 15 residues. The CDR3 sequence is CASTLRGVGTDTQYF.

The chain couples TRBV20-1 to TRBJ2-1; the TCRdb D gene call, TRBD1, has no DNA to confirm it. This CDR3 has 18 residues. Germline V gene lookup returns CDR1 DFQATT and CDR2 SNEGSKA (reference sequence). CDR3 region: CSALRQGAIDISYNEQFF.

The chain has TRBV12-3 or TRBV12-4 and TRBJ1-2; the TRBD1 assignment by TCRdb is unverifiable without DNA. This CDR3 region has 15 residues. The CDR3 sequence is CASSPQGISNYGYTF.

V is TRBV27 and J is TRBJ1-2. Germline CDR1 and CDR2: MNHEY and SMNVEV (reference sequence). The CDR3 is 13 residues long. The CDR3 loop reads CASSLSGFGSYTF.

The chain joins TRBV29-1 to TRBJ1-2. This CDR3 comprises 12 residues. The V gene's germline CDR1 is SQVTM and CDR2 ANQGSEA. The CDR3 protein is CSVETALYGYTF. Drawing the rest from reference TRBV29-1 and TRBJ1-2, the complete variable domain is SAVISQKPSRDICQRGTSLTIQCQVDSQVTMMFWYRQQPGQSLTLIATANQGSEATYESGFVIDKFPISRPNLTFSTLTVSNMSPEDSSIYLCSVETALYGYTFGSGTRLTVV.

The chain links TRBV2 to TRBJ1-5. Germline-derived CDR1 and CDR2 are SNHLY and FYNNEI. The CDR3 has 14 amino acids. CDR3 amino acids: CASTLDGQAGPQHF. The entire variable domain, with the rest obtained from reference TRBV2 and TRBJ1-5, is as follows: EPEVTQTPSHQVTQMGQEVILRCVPISNHLYFYWYRQILGQKVEFLVSFYNNEISEKSEIFDDQFSVERPDGSNFTLKIRSTKLEDSAMYFCASTLDGQAGPQHFGDGTRLSIL.